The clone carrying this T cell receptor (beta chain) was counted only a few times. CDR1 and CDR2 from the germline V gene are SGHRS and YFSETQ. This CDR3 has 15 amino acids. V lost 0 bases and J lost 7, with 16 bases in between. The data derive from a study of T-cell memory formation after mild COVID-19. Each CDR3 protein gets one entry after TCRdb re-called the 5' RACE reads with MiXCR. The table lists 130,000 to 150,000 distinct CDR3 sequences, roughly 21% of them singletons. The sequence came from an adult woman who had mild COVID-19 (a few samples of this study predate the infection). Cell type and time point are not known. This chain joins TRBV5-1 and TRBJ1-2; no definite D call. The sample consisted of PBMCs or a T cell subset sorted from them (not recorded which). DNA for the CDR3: TGCGCCAGCAGCTTGGAGGGTTCCCCTCACCGTGGCTACACCTTC. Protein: CASSLEGSPHRGYTF.